This T cell receptor (beta chain) is drawn from a study of early T cells in non-severe SARS-CoV-2 infection. From germline, CDR1 is SGHDN and CDR2 FVKESK. This CDR3 is 18 amino acids long. V shed 3 bases, J shed 5 bases, and the junction held 9 bases outside the gene matches. This clonotype was observed a few times. TCRdb analysed the 5' RACE reads with MiXCR anew, one entry per CDR3 protein. The table has some 59,000 distinct CDR3 sequences, roughly 8.7% seen once; the top ten hold about 3.8%. The origin of this receptor is an adult who was a healthcare worker with PCR-confirmed SARS-CoV-2 infection or an uninfected control (not recorded which). Sequences were derived from whole blood, sampled at baseline. V and J are TRBV14 and TRBJ2-2; the match to TRBD2 covers 13 bases. The DNA for the CDR3 is TGTGCCAGCAGCCACTTCCGAAGACTAGCGGGAGGTACCGGGGAGCTGTTTTTT. Protein product: CASSHFRRLAGGTGELFF.